This TCR beta chain comes out of a study of blood T cell repertoires in COVID-19 (dated by TCRdb to the early 2020s). For the wider study: Samples covering the acute and convalescent phases of COVID-19 were provided by collaborators in the United States, Italy and Spain. The material from the prospective study consisted of cDNA or gDNA derived from T cells, B-cell-depleted T cells, or PBMCs. Subjects who had been exposed to COVID-19, were actively infected with it, or had recovered from it provided the deeply sampled blood TCRbeta repertoires that made up the dataset. The repertoires were released in a freely available public database meant as a resource for research on the immune response to SARS-CoV-2. The samples were drawn from two sources: the first 160 participants of the ongoing ImmuneRACE study, and over 1,000 subjects contributed by 6 global collaborators. Nearly every sample came with metadata listing a de-identified subject ID, COVID-19 status, age in years and sex. Where available, HLA class I and class II types were taken from metadata supplied by the sample provider and were not determined by assay-based typing.

Collaborating institutions collected whole blood in K2EDTA tubes following their own protocols. Collaborator samples were shipped for TCRbeta analysis as frozen whole blood, isolated PBMCs, or DNA extracted from either sample type. Turning to this clone: It has no known antigen specificity. Within one base of it there is no much larger clone, and no base qualities were kept.

What the research found in general, with its limitations: The amount of clinical and demographic metadata varied by source and participant and was provided uncurated.

V is pared back by 0 bases and J by 7 bases, with 12 bases lying between the germline termini. From the cysteine up to the phenylalanine, the CDR3 has a length of 15 residues. Only the CDR3 portion is preserved as DNA: 45 bases, with reading frame beginning at the first base. The germline V gene gives CDR1 as LGHNA and CDR2 as YSLEER. TCRbeta CDR3 regions were amplified from genomic DNA using the immunoSEQ Assay, a bias-controlled multiplex PCR. The original pipeline was this. The number of nucleated cells in each sample was estimated by amplification of reference gene primers within the assay. To quantify the absolute abundance of each unique TCRbeta CDR3 rearrangement, sequence reads were collapsed and filtered. For each sample, productive Simpson clonality was calculated as the square root of Simpson's diversity index across productive rearrangements. TCRdb holds this immuneACCESS table with in-frame rearrangements only. Some clones are missing; in checked studies, unresolved V genes explain under half, and the rest has no known cause. Clonal size and the V and J genes are those of that table, whereas D and trimming came from the DNA. The table for this sample lists some 150,000 clones; about 83% of them were counted only once. The leading ten clones occupy 8.5% to 9% of the sample.

The material sequenced was peripheral blood. The sequence links TRBV4-3 to TRBJ1-4; no D gene can be assigned with confidence. This TCR was recovered from a woman between 45 and 60 years old with active or convalescent COVID-19. The CDR3 here reads CASSQETSGGEKLFF. The bases are TGCGCCAGCAGCCAAGAAACCTCGGGAGGTGAAAAACTGTTTTTT.